Listed here are 11 T cell receptor beta chains from one sample, sequenced in a study of T cell clonotyping in hematopoietic cell transplantation. Sequencing was performed with immunoSEQ multiplex PCR; in TCRdb, only in-frame clones are kept and a portion is missing. The table lists 9,500 to 11,000 clones, 60% to 85% of them singletons, with 8.5% in the top ten. The sample in question was PBMCs, obtained 30 days after allogeneic stem cell transplant. The receptor source for this set is a female patient in her 40s who had an allogeneic stem cell transplant from a related donor, so T cells may come from the graft donor. Some clones in this sample may be carry-over from other donors' samples.

V is TRBV2 and J is TRBJ1-2; 8 bases match TRBD1. This CDR3 has 12 amino acids. V lost 6 bases and J lost 6; bases outside the gene matches: 3. The germline V gene has CDR1 SNHLY and CDR2 FYNNEI. The CDR3 DNA reads TGTGCCAGCAGCCCGACAGGGGATGGCTACACCTTC. Residues: CASSPTGDGYTF.

This clone was recorded once. The rearrangement joins TRBV11-2 to TRBJ2-1; 11 bases align to TRBD2. V was pared by 4 bases and J by 1 base, with 9 bases of the junction left unmatched. Germline V gene data show CDR1 as SGHAT and CDR2 as FQNNGV. CDR3 length: 18 residues. CDR3 sequence reads: CASSSYRGTSGSYNEQFF. CDR3 nucleotide sequence: TGTGCCAGCAGCTCATACAGGGGGACTAGCGGATCCTACAATGAGCAGTTCTTC.

The chain combines TRBV14 with TRBJ2-3; 9 positions agree with TRBD2. This CDR3 has 17 residues. V lost 6 bases and J lost 5; bases outside the gene matches: 15. The V gene's germline CDR1 is SGHDN and CDR2 FVKESK. The CDR3 loop is CASSLSRGRDTRDTQYF. The CDR3 nucleotides read TGTGCCAGCAGTTTATCGCGCGGGAGGGACACGCGAGATACGCAGTATTTT.

About this clone: Distinct nucleotide sequences in the sample also encode this CDR3. This chain connects TRBV7-2 to TRBJ2-7; D remains unclear. Germline CDR1 and CDR2: SGHTA and FQGNSA. The V gene lost 1 base and the J gene lost 6 bases, with 7 bases spanning the gap. CDR3 length: 12 residues. CDR3 DNA: TGTGCCAGCAGCTTAGGGCTAGTCGAGCAGTACTTC. This codes for CASSLGLVEQYF.

The chain combines TRBV4-1 with TRBJ2-1; 9 bases line up with TRBD2. Germline-derived CDR1 and CDR2 are MGHRA and YSYEKL. V trimming: 1 base; J trimming: 7 bases; junction bases outside the gene matches: 11. The CDR3 is made up of 17 amino acids. For the CDR3, the DNA is TGCGCCAGCAGCCAAGTACCTGGGGGTACTAGCGGGAATGAGCAGTTCTTC. This codes for CASSQVPGGTSGNEQFF.

This clone came up once. This rearrangement joins TRBV6-4 to TRBJ2-7; TRBD1 matches 8 bases. J gave up 5 bases and V 6 bases, and 9 bases lay outside the gene matches. Per the germline V gene, CDR1 is MRHNA and CDR2 is SNTAGT. The length of the CDR3 is 14 residues. CDR3 protein: CASRRGGTGHEQYF. Written as DNA, the CDR3 is TGTGCCAGCAGACGAGGGGGGACAGGCCACGAGCAGTACTTC.

J is TRBJ2-3 and V is TRBV6-4, with 11 bases that match TRBD2. This CDR3 contains 19 residues. Germline V gives CDR1 MRHNA, CDR2 SNTAGT. With V trimmed by 0 bases and J by 6 bases, 14 bases remained unmatched. The CDR3 nucleotides are TGTGCCAGCAGTGACTCCGAGGTAGCGGGAGGGGATATAGGGGATACGCAGTATTTT. It codes for CASSDSEVAGGDIGDTQYF.

The table lists this clone with a count of one. This sequence joins TRBV7-2 and TRBJ2-7; 10 bases line up with TRBD1. This CDR3 comprises 14 residues. J lost 1 base, V lost 4 bases, and 1 base had no gene match. Germline V gene lookup returns CDR1 SGHTA and CDR2 FQGNSA. The CDR3 nucleotides read TGTGCCAGCAGCTGGACAGGGGGGTCCTACGAGCAGTACTTC. Protein: CASSWTGGSYEQYF.

CDR3 sequence reads: CASSFGTAINEKLFF. CDR3 nucleotides: TGTGCCAGCAGTTTTGGGACAGCCATTAATGAAAAACTGTTTTTT. The J gene is TRBJ1-4, the V gene TRBV6-6; 7 nucleotides match TRBD1. CDR3 length: 15 residues. Germline V gene sequence: CDR1 MNHNY, CDR2 SVGAGI (reference sequence). With V trimmed by 4 bases and J by 4 bases, 6 bases remained unmatched.

This chain connects TRBV27 to TRBJ2-3; D call uncertain. V was clipped by 2 bases and J by 1 base, with 10 bases between them. Germline loops: CDR1 MNHEY, CDR2 SMNVEV (reference sequence). The CDR3 loop spans 15 amino acids. In DNA, the CDR3 is TGTGCCAGCAGTTTAGTTTGGTTGGGCACAGATACGCAGTATTTT. Its protein product is CASSLVWLGTDTQYF.

This chain connects TRBV4-2 to TRBJ1-3; weak D call: TRBD1 (5 bases). Looked up from germline, CDR1 is LGHNA and CDR2 is YNFKEQ. V gave up 0 bases and J gave up 0 bases, with 12 bases separating them. The CDR3 totals 17 residues. Here the CDR3 reads CASSQDEGRSSGNTIYF. CDR3 bases: TGTGCCAGCAGCCAAGACGAGGGACGGTCCTCTGGAAACACCATATATTTT.